This TCR beta chain derives from a study of CD8 T cells in ankylosing spondylitis. Points on this clonotype: Its specificity is not known.

With molecular barcodes, quantitative 5'-RACE was used to make the TCR beta libraries. MiXCR was run by TCRdb on the 5' RACE reads, yielding one entry per CDR3 protein. Of approximately 350,000 distinct CDR3 sequences detected, roughly 22% appear once; the ten largest clones hold about an eighth. Findings and caveats of the study: A motif of roughly 8 highly homologous TCR beta variants was seen as apparently characteristic of ankylosing spondylitis blood.

V was pared by 3 bases and J by 0 bases, with 2 bases of the junction left unmatched. Germline CDR1 and CDR2: DFQATT and SNEGSKA (reference sequence). This CDR3 spans 14 amino acids. The gene calls are TRBV20-1 and TRBJ2-1; TRBD2 matches at 7 bases. This clonotype originated in a male donor with ankylosing spondylitis or in good health (not recorded which). The sequencing input was blood, either unsorted or a sorted T cell fraction (not recorded which). This CDR3 is CSASGGSSYNEQFF. The CDR3 DNA sequence: TGCAGTGCTAGCGGCGGGAGCTCCTACAATGAGCAGTTCTTC.